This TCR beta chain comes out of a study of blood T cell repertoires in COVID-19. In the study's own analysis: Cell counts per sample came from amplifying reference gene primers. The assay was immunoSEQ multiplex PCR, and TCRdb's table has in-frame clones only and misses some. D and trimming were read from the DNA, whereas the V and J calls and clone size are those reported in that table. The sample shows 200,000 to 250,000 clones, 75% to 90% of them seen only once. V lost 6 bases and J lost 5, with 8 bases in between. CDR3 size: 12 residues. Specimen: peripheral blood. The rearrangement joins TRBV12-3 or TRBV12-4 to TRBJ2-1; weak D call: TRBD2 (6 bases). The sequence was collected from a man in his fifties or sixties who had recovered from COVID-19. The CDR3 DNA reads TGTGCCAGCAGGGGGGGAAACAATGAGCAGTTCTTC. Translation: CASRGGNNEQFF.